These 5 T cell receptor beta chains share one sample of origin, sequenced in a study of blood T cell repertoires in COVID-19. Some clones are missing from TCRdb's copy, which holds only in-frame ones; the method was immunoSEQ multiplex PCR. The table includes 25,000 to 30,000 clones, 65% to 90% detected once. The sample taken for sequencing was peripheral blood. The receptors come from an elderly man with active or convalescent COVID-19.

V gene TRBV7-3 combines with J gene TRBJ2-4, with TRBD2 as a possible D gene (7 bases). V lost 2 bases and J lost 6, with 14 bases in between. The CDR3 is 15 residues long. Germline V gives CDR1 SGHTA, CDR2 FQGTGA. The CDR3 loop reads CASSLRAGAGNIQYF. The CDR3 DNA follows: TGTGCCAGCAGCTTACGGGCGGGGGCCGGAAACATTCAGTACTTC.

This chain joins TRBV10-3 and TRBJ2-7, with D possibly matching TRBD1 (6 bases). The CDR3 totals 13 residues. The germline V and J ends were trimmed by 6 bases and 5 bases, with 14 bases remaining between them. Germline V gives CDR1 ENHRY, CDR2 SYGVKD. In nucleotides, the CDR3 is TGTGCCATCAGCCCACGGGGACAAGACGAGCAGTACTTC. This sequence encodes CAISPRGQDEQYF.

The V call is TRBV9, the J call TRBJ2-2; the D is unclear. Trimming shortened V by 0 bases and J by 5 bases, and 8 bases separated the two germline ends. From germline, CDR1 is SGDLS and CDR2 YYNGEE. This CDR3 is built from 14 residues. The chain's CDR3 is CASSVATLTGELFF. CDR3 coding DNA: TGTGCCAGCAGCGTAGCTACTCTAACCGGGGAGCTGTTTTTT.

CDR3 DNA sequence: TGTGCCACCAGCAGAGATCGCGCGGGGTCGGATGAAAAACTGTTTTTT. As protein: CATSRDRAGSDEKLFF. The rearrangement joins TRBV15 to TRBJ1-4, with D uncertain. Trimming took off 0 bases at V and 6 bases at J, with 14 bases between the two ends. This CDR3 region has 16 residues. Germline loops: CDR1 LNHNV, CDR2 YYDKDF (reference sequence).

The J gene is TRBJ1-1, the V gene TRBV7-3, with D possibly being TRBD1 (5 bases). Germline-derived CDR1 and CDR2 are SGHTA and FQGTGA. V lost 5 bases and J lost 4, with 14 bases in between. This CDR3 spans 14 amino acids. The CDR3 DNA reads as TGTGCCAGCAGCCCCTCAGGGAAGAGCACTGAAGCTTTCTTT. This gives the protein CASSPSGKSTEAFF.